One T cell receptor (beta chain) is described in this entry. This same CDR3 is encoded by further DNA sequences in the sample. Per the authors' pipeline: Counts of nucleated cells, estimated from reference gene primer amplification, were obtained. Sequenced by immunoSEQ multiplex PCR; TCRdb stores in-frame clones only, minus some. The DNA was the basis for D and trimming; V, J and clone size are from that table. The sample holds a few hundred thousand clones, 75% to 85% seen once. This entry belongs to a study of blood T cell repertoires in COVID-19. For the study at large: Acute and convalescent COVID-19 specimens originated in the United States, Italy and Spain. PBMCs, B-cell-depleted T cells, or T cells were the source of the cDNA or gDNA that made up the material.

The specimen was peripheral blood. This clonotype originated in a human donor in a cohort sampled during active COVID-19.

The CDR3 DNA reads as TGTGCCAGCAGTGAACTTTACAATGAGCAGTTCTTC. Its translation is CASSELYNEQFF. The chain links TRBV6-1 to TRBJ2-1, with no clear D. The germline V and J ends were trimmed by 2 bases and 4 bases, with 3 bases remaining between them. Germline assignment: CDR1 MNHNS and CDR2 SASEGT. The CDR3 length is 12 residues.